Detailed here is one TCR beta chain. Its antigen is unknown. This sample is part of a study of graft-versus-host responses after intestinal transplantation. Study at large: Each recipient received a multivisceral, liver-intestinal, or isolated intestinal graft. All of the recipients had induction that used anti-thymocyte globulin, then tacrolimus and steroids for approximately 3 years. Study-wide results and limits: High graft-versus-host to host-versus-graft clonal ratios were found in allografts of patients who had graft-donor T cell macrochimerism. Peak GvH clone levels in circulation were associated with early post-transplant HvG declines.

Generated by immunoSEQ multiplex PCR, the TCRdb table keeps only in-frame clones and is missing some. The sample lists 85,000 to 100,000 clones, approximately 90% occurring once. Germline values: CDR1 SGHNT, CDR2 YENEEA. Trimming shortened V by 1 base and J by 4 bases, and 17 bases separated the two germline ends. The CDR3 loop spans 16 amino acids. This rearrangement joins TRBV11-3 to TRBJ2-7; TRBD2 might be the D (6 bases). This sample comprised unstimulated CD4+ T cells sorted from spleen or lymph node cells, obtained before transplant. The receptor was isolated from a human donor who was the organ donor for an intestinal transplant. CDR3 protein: CASSLVKAGKVYEQYF. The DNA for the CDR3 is TGTGCCAGCAGCTTAGTTAAGGCGGGGAAGGTGTACGAGCAGTACTTC. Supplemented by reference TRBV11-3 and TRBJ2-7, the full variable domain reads EAGVVQSPRYKIIEKKQPVAFWCNPISGHNTLYWYLQNLGQGPELLIRYENEEAVDDSQLPKDRFSAERLKGVDSTLKIQPAELGDSAVYLCASSLVKAGKVYEQYFGPGTRLTVT.